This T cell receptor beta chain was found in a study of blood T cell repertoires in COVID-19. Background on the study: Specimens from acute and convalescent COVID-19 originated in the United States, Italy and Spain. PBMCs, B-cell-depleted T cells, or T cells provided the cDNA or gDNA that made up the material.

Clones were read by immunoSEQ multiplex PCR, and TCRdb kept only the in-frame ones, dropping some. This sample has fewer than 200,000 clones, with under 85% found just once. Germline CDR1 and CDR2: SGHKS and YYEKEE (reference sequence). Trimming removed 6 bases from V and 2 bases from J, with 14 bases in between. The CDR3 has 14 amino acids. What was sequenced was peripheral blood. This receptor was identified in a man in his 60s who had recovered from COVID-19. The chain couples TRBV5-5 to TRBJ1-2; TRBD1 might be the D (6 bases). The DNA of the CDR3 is TGTGCCAGCATCGTACCGGGGACAAACTATGGCTACACCTTC. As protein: CASIVPGTNYGYTF.